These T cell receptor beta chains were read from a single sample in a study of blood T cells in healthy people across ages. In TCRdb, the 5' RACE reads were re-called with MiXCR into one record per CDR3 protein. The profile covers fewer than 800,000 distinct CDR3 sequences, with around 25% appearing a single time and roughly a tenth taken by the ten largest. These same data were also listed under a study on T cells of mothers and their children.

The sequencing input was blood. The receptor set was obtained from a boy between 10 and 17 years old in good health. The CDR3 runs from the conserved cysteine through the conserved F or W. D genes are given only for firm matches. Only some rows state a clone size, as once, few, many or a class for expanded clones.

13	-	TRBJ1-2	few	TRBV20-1	CSARVSGQDGYTF	TGCAGTGCTAGAGTATCCGGGCAGGATGGCTACACCTTC
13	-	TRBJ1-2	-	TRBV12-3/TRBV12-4	CASTSDSNYGYTF	TGTGCCAGCACCTCGGACTCAAACTATGGCTACACCTTC
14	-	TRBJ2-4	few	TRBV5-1	CASSLGHTKNIQYF	TGCGCCAGCAGCTTGGGGCATACCAAAAACATTCAGTACTTC
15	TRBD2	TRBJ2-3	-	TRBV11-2	CASSLGGLAVDTQYF	TGTGCCAGCAGCTTAGGCGGACTAGCGGTAGATACGCAGTATTTT
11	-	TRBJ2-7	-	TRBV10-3	CAIRGMNEQYF	TGTGCCATCAGGGGTATGAACGAGCAGTACTTC
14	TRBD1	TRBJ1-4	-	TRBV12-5	CASGGGQLNEKLFF	TGTGCTAGTGGGGGGGGACAGCTAAATGAAAAACTGTTTTTT
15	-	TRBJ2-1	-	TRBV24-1	CATSGGFSGVNEQFF	TGTGCCACCAGTGGGGGCTTTTCGGGGGTGAATGAGCAGTTCTTC
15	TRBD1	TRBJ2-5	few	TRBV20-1	CSANDGQGGSETQYF	TGCAGTGCTAACGACGGACAGGGGGGTTCAGAGACCCAGTACTTC
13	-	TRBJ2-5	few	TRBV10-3	CAISGQVQETQYF	TGTGCCATCAGTGGACAGGTTCAAGAGACCCAGTACTTC
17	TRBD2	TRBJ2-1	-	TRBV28	CASSAWTSASSYNEQFF	TGTGCCAGCAGTGCCTGGACTAGCGCGAGCTCCTACAATGAGCAGTTCTTC
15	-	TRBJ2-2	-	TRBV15	CATSRDLRGTGELFF	TGTGCCACCAGCAGAGATCTTCGGGGAACCGGGGAGCTGTTTTTT
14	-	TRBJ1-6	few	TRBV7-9	CASSPDSNLSPLHF	TGTGCCAGCAGCCCGGACTCTAATCTTTCACCCCTCCACTTT
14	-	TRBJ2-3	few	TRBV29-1	CSVEVDAGTATQYF	TGCAGCGTTGAGGTCGACGCGGGCACGGCTACGCAGTATTTT
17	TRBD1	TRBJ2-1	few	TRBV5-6	CASSSGTGLSSYNEQFF	TGTGCCAGCAGCTCCGGGACAGGACTCTCCTCCTACAATGAGCAGTTCTTC
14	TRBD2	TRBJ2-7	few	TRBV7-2	CASSSSGGASEQYF	TGTGCCAGCAGCTCCAGCGGGGGGGCCAGCGAGCAGTACTTC
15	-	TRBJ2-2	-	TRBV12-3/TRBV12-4	CASSFGQLSTGELFF	TGTGCCAGCAGCTTCGGACAACTAAGCACCGGGGAGCTGTTTTTT
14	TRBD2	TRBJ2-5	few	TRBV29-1	CSVWFWREGETQYF	TGCAGCGTGTGGTTTTGGCGGGAGGGGGAGACCCAGTACTTC
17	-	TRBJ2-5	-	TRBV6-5	CASSSRPGGGGQETQYF	TGTGCCAGCAGTTCCCGCCCTGGGGGCGGTGGACAAGAGACCCAGTACTTC
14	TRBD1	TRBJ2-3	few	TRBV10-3	CAITLQGARDTQYF	TGTGCCATCACCCTACAGGGGGCCAGGGATACGCAGTATTTT
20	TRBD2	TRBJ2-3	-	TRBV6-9	CASSCPGLADLGYSTDTQYF	TGTGCCAGCAGTTGCCCGGGACTAGCGGATCTCGGGTATAGCACAGATACGCAGTATTTT
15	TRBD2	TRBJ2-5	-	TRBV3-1	CASRPTSAYQETQYF	TGTGCCAGCAGACCGACTAGCGCCTACCAAGAGACCCAGTACTTC
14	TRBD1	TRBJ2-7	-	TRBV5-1	CASSLAGTGGVQYF	TGCGCCAGCAGCTTGGCGGGGACAGGGGGAGTGCAGTACTTC
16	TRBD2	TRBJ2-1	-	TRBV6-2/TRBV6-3	CASSSTIAGHRDEQFF	TGTGCCAGCAGTTCTACCATAGCGGGGCATAGGGATGAGCAGTTCTTC
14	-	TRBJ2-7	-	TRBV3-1	CASNQGSTSYEQYF	TGTGCCAGCAACCAAGGGAGCACCTCCTACGAGCAGTACTTC
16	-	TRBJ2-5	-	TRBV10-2	CASSGTVKGAAETQYF	TGCGCCAGCAGTGGAACAGTGAAAGGGGCTGCAGAGACCCAGTACTTC
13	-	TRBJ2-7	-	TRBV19	CASSPGGAYEKYF	TGTGCCAGTTCCCCGGGCGGTGCCTACGAGAAGTACTTC
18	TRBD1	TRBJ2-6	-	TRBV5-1	CASSPVGTGSSGANVLTF	TGCGCCAGCAGCCCAGTCGGGACAGGGTCCTCTGGGGCCAACGTCCTGACTTTC
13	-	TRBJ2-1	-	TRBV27	CASSSTVFREQFF	TGTGCCAGCAGTTCTACGGTCTTCAGAGAGCAGTTCTTC
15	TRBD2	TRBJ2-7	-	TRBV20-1	CSARELAGALYEQYF	TGCAGTGCTAGAGAACTAGCGGGAGCTTTATACGAGCAGTACTTC
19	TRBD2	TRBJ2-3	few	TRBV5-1	CASSLGTSGQRLGTDTQYF	TGCGCCAGCAGCTTGGGGACTAGCGGCCAGAGGCTGGGCACAGATACGCAGTATTTT
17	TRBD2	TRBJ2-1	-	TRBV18	CASSPRSGGQSYNEQFF	TGTGCCAGCTCACCACGGAGCGGGGGGCAGTCCTACAATGAGCAGTTCTTC
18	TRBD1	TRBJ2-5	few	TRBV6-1	CASKGVEGQGFSGKTQYF	TGTGCCAGCAAGGGAGTTGAGGGACAGGGCTTCAGCGGGAAGACCCAGTACTTC
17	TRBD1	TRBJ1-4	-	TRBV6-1	CASSANTVRGPREKLFF	TGTGCCAGCAGCGCGAACACAGTCAGGGGGCCGAGGGAAAAACTGTTTTTT
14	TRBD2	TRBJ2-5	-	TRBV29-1	CSVSVGGIQETQYF	TGCAGCGTCTCGGTGGGGGGGATCCAAGAGACCCAGTACTTC
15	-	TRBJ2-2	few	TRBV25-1	CASSEPDINTGELFF	TGTGCCAGCAGTGAACCGGACATCAACACCGGGGAGCTGTTTTTT
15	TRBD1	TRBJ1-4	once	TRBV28	CASSLNGQGDEKLFF	TGTGCCAGCAGTTTAAACGGACAGGGGGATGAAAAACTGTTTTTT
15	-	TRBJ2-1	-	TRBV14	CASSQKGPLYNEQFF	TGTGCCAGCAGCCAGAAGGGCCCCCTTTACAATGAGCAGTTCTTC
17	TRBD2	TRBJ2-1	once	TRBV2	CASSLSGTSGRYNEQFF	TGTGCCAGCAGTCTCTCCGGGACTAGCGGGAGGTACAATGAGCAGTTCTTC
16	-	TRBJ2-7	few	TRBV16	CASSQSHREVPYEQYF	TGTGCCAGCAGCCAATCTCACAGGGAGGTTCCCTACGAGCAGTACTTC
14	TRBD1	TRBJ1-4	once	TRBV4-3	CASSLDRGLEKLFF	TGCGCCAGCAGCCTAGACAGGGGACTCGAAAAACTGTTTTTT
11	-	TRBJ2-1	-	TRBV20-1	CSVGTGSEQFF	TGCAGTGTTGGCACGGGCTCTGAGCAGTTCTTC
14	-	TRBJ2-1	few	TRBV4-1	CASSQELGNNEQFF	TGCGCCAGCAGCCAAGAGCTAGGGAACAATGAGCAGTTCTTC
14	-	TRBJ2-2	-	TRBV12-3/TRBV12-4	CASSLGGITGELFF	TGTGCCAGCAGTTTAGGAGGGATCACCGGGGAGCTGTTTTTT
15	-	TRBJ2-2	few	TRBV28	CASSLSQRYTGELFF	TGTGCCAGCAGTTTATCCCAGCGTTACACCGGGGAGCTGTTTTTT
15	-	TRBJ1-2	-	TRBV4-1	CASSQRQLLNYGYTF	TGCGCCAGCAGCCAAAGACAGCTACTAAACTATGGCTACACCTTC
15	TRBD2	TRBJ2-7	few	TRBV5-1	CASSPLAGVGNEQYF	TGCGCCAGCAGCCCACTAGCGGGAGTAGGCAACGAGCAGTACTTC
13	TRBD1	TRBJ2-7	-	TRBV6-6	CASSKTGGHEQYF	TGTGCCAGCAGCAAAACAGGGGGCCACGAGCAGTACTTC
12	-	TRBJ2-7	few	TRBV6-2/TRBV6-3	CASSQLAYEQYF	TGTGCCAGCAGCCAACTAGCCTACGAGCAGTACTTC
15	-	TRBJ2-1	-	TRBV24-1	CATSDRSDSYNEQFF	TGTGCCACCAGTGATCGGTCAGATTCCTACAATGAGCAGTTCTTC
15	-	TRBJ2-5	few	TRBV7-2	CASSQSLARQETQYF	TGTGCCAGCAGCCAATCTCTTGCTCGTCAAGAGACCCAGTACTTC
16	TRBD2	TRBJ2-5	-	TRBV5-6	CASSASTSRPTETQYF	TGTGCCAGCAGTGCCTCGACTAGCCGCCCGACGGAGACCCAGTACTTC
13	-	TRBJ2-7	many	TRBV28	CASSSGLTYEQYF	TGTGCCAGCAGCTCCGGACTAACCTACGAGCAGTACTTC
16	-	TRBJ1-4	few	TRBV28	CASSRTAPTTNEKLFF	TGTGCCAGCAGTCGAACCGCACCGACAACTAATGAAAAACTGTTTTTT